Shown below are 29 T cell receptor beta chains from a single sample sequenced in a study of cytomegalovirus exposure and HLA in healthy donors (dated by TCRdb to the late 2010s). The method behind the library was the immunoSEQ multiplex PCR assay. The multiplex PCR relied on a mix of 60 forward primers for TCR Vbeta segments and 13 reverse primers for TCR Jbeta segments. The clones in this table, taken by TCRdb from immuneACCESS, are in-frame only. Not every clone is retained; where verified, under half of the shortfall comes from an unresolved V gene, and the cause of the rest is unknown. The sample table records roughly 250,000 clones; approximately 80% of these occur just once. Over 0.3% of the sample lies in the top ten. Input material: PBMCs. Receptors were obtained from a girl aged 2 to 10 in good health and CMV-seronegative.

The CDR3 protein is CASSMVRAGEQYF. Here the CDR3 DNA reads TGTGCCAGTAGTATGGTAAGAGCAGGCGAGCAGTACTTC. This sequence joins TRBV19 and TRBJ2-7, with D unclear. V was trimmed by 3 bases and J by 6 bases, leaving 12 bases between them. The length of the CDR3 is 13 residues. Germline V CDR1 and CDR2: LNHDA, SQIVND (reference sequence).

The chain couples TRBV5-4 to TRBJ1-2; no clear D gene. CDR1 is SGHNT and CDR2 is YYREEE in the germline V gene (reference sequence). Trimming took off 4 bases at V and 4 bases at J, with 20 bases between the two ends. The CDR3 runs 16 residues. The CDR3 DNA reads TGTGCCAGCAGCACTAGTGTAGGCAAACAAACCTATGGCTACACCTTC. Its protein product is CASSTSVGKQTYGYTF. Based on the CDR3 plus reference TRBV5-4 and TRBJ1-2, the full variable domain is ETGVTQSPTHLIKTRGQQVTLRCSSQSGHNTVSWYQQALGQGPQFIFQYYREEENGRGNFPPRFSGLQFPNYSSELNVNALELDDSALYLCASSTSVGKQTYGYTFGSGTRLTVV.

The genes are TRBV30 and TRBJ2-7, with 7 positions matching TRBD1. With 2 bases clipped from V and 7 bases from J, the junction kept 8 bases outside the gene matches. Germline assignment: CDR1 GTSNPN and CDR2 SVGIG (reference sequence). The CDR3 covers 13 residues. The CDR3 DNA sequence: TGTGCCTGGAGTTTTCAGGGGGTCGGGGAGCAGTACTTC. Its translation is CAWSFQGVGEQYF. Variable domain in full (rest from reference TRBV30 and TRBJ2-7): SQTIHQWPATLVQPVGSPLSLECTVEGTSNPNLYWYRQAAGRGLQLLFYSVGIGQISSEVPQNLSASRPQDRQFILSSKKLLLSDSGFYLCAWSFQGVGEQYFGPGTRLTVT.

The rearrangement links TRBV6-1 to TRBJ2-1; perhaps TRBD2 as D (5 bases). Trimming cost V 3 bases and J 2 bases, with 14 bases left between them. This CDR3 has 16 amino acids. Germline V gene sequence: CDR1 MNHNS, CDR2 SASEGT. The CDR3: CASSDAGGYPYNEQFF. The CDR3 DNA follows: TGTGCCAGCAGTGATGCTGGCGGGTACCCCTACAATGAGCAGTTCTTC.

The gene calls are TRBV4-1 and TRBJ2-7, with 13 bases matching TRBD2. The J segment lost 2 bases and the V segment lost 0 bases, leaving 7 bases of the junction unmatched. This CDR3 has 18 amino acids. Germline assignment: CDR1 MGHRA and CDR2 YSYEKL. The CDR3 coding sequence is TGCGCCAGCAGCCAAGAACGGGGGACTAGCGGGACCCCCTACGAGCAGTACTTC. Translated, it gives CASSQERGTSGTPYEQYF.

This chain joins TRBV29-1 and TRBJ1-5, with D perhaps TRBD1 (5 bases). V was cut by 4 bases and J by 7 bases, with 14 bases left in between. From germline, CDR1 is SQVTM and CDR2 ANQGSEA. This CDR3 is 13 amino acids long. The CDR3 loop is CSVASGGRQPQHF. For the CDR3, the DNA is TGCAGCGTTGCATCCGGGGGTAGGCAGCCCCAGCATTTT.

The sample holds one count of this clone. V gene TRBV9 combines with J gene TRBJ2-7; 12 bases are shared with TRBD2. Germline CDR1 reads SGDLS; CDR2 reads YYNGEE. This CDR3 is built from 16 residues. Trimming cost V 4 bases and J 6 bases; bases outside gene matches: 11. CDR3 nucleotides: TGTGCCAGCAGCCCCTGGACTAGCGGGAACCTTGCCGAGCAGTACTTC. Amino acid sequence: CASSPWTSGNLAEQYF.

This clone was seen a handful of times. The V gene is TRBV10-2, the J gene TRBJ2-1; 11 positions agree with TRBD2. Germline values: CDR1 WSHSY, CDR2 SAAADI. The J segment lost 5 bases and the V segment lost 8 bases, leaving 11 bases of the junction unmatched. The CDR3 totals 16 residues. The chain's CDR3 is CASLAPTSGKHNEQFF. As DNA, the CDR3 is TGCGCCAGCTTGGCCCCGACTAGCGGGAAGCACAATGAGCAGTTCTTC.

This clone was detected once. The chain combines TRBV10-3 with TRBJ2-2; TRBD1 is a possible D gene (6 bases). The CDR3 spans 14 residues. Per germline, CDR1 ENHRY and CDR2 SYGVKD. Trimming left V 5 bases short and J 2 bases short, with 9 bases between. This CDR3 is CAISPGHNTGELFF. The CDR3 DNA follows: TGTGCCATCAGTCCGGGACATAACACCGGGGAGCTGTTTTTT.

This clone was picked up a small number of times. The gene calls are TRBV10-3 and TRBJ2-7; TRBD1 agrees at 7 bases. Trimming took 6 bases from V and 1 from J; bases not matched to a gene: 6. The CDR3 loop spans 14 amino acids. Germline V gene lookup returns CDR1 ENHRY and CDR2 SYGVKD. Written as DNA, the CDR3 is TGTGCCATCAGGAGGACAGGTCCTTCCTACGAGCAGTACTTC. Translation gives CAIRRTGPSYEQYF.

The chain couples TRBV7-9 to TRBJ1-3, with TRBD1 as a possible D gene (6 bases). Per germline, CDR1 SEHNR and CDR2 FQNEAQ (reference sequence). The V end was cut by 5 bases, the J end by 0 bases, with 14 bases between. There are 16 residues in the CDR3. In DNA, the CDR3 is TGTGCCAGCAGCCAAGGACAGCTCCACTCTGGAAACACCATATATTTT. This translates into CASSQGQLHSGNTIYF.

The chain recombines TRBV6-5 with TRBJ2-1; TRBD1 aligns across 11 bases. The J segment lost 6 bases and the V segment lost 0 bases, leaving 4 bases of the junction unmatched. Germline V gene sequence: CDR1 MNHEY, CDR2 SVGAGI. This CDR3 comprises 16 residues. CDR3 DNA sequence: TGTGCCAGCAGTTACTCGTGGGACAGGGGGGGCAATGAGCAGTTCTTC. This encodes CASSYSWDRGGNEQFF.

This sequence joins TRBV7-9 and TRBJ1-2, with 7 bases fitting TRBD1. The CDR3 has 15 residues. V trimming: 3 bases; J trimming: 4 bases; junction bases outside the gene matches: 8. Germline lookup yields CDR1 SEHNR and CDR2 FQNEAQ (reference sequence). In DNA form, the CDR3 reads TGTGCCAGCAGCTTGGCGGGACAGCACGCCTATGGCTACACCTTC. Encoded protein: CASSLAGQHAYGYTF. The full variable domain, completed using reference TRBV7-9 and TRBJ1-2, is DTGVSQNPRHKITKRGQNVTFRCDPISEHNRLYWYRQTLGQGPEFLTYFQNEAQLEKSRLLSDRFSAERPKGSFSTLEIQRTEQGDSAMYLCASSLAGQHAYGYTFGSGTRLTVV.

This chain joins TRBV5-6 and TRBJ1-2, with D tentatively TRBD1 (6 bases). Trimming removed 0 bases at V and 6 bases at J, with 6 bases between. The V gene's germline CDR1 is SGHDT and CDR2 YYEEEE. The CDR3 sequence is 12 residues long. The CDR3 spells CASSLGGHGYTF. In DNA form, the CDR3 reads TGTGCCAGCAGCTTGGGGGGGCATGGCTACACCTTC. Supplemented by reference TRBV5-6 and TRBJ1-2, the full variable domain reads DAGVTQSPTHLIKTRGQQVTLRCSPKSGHDTVSWYQQALGQGPQFIFQYYEEEERQRGNFPDRFSGHQFPNYSSELNVNALLLGDSALYLCASSLGGHGYTFGSGTRLTVV.

The V call is TRBV5-6, the J call TRBJ1-6; maybe TRBD1 (5 bases). Trimming pared 1 base from V and 7 bases from J, leaving 9 bases between. Germline CDR1 SGHDT, CDR2 YYEEEE. This CDR3 has 14 amino acids. CDR3 DNA: TGTGCCAGCAGCTTGTATGGGGCGAATTCACCCCTCCACTTT. This translates into CASSLYGANSPLHF.

J is TRBJ1-3 and V is TRBV10-3; TRBD1 matches 8 bases. From germline, CDR1 is ENHRY and CDR2 SYGVKD. V shed 7 bases, J shed 2 bases, and the junction held 4 bases outside the gene matches. This CDR3 is 14 amino acids long. The CDR3 spells CAINTRGPGNTIYF. Written as DNA, the CDR3 is TGTGCCATCAACACCAGGGGGCCTGGAAACACCATATATTTT.

Remarks on this clone: Mismatch with germline at one junction end may stem from a read error. The genes are TRBV7-9 and TRBJ1-1; TRBD1 matches at 7 bases. The V gene's germline CDR1 is SEHNR and CDR2 FQNEAQ (reference sequence). CDR3 length equals 15 residues. The CDR3 region has the DNA TGTTCCAGCAGCTTAGATCTAGGGGGCCCTCCTGAAGCTTTCTTT. Its translation is CSSSLDLGGPPEAFF. Full variable domain (outside the CDR3, taken from reference TRBV7-9 and TRBJ1-1): DTGVSQNPRHKITKRGQNVTFRCDPISEHNRLYWYRQTLGQGPEFLTYFQNEAQLEKSRLLSDRFSAERPKGSFSTLEIQRTEQGDSAMYLCSSSLDLGGPPEAFFGQGTRLTVV.

In this sample, this clone turned up once. V and J are TRBV5-1 and TRBJ2-1; TRBD1 matches at 10 bases. The germline V gene has CDR1 SGHRS and CDR2 YFSETQ. The CDR3 consists of 15 residues. J gave up 6 bases and V 7 bases, and 10 bases lay outside the gene matches. CDR3 nucleotide sequence: TGCGCCAGCTGCCTCCGGGACAGGGGTACCAATGAGCAGTTCTTC. This encodes CASCLRDRGTNEQFF.

The chain has TRBV25-1 and TRBJ2-1; TRBD2 matches 10 bases. V shed 2 bases, J shed 8 bases, and the junction held 6 bases outside the gene matches. The germline V gene has CDR1 MGHDK and CDR2 SYGVNS. The CDR3 extends over 15 amino acids. This chain's CDR3 is CASSETAGGPYEQFF. Written as DNA, the CDR3 is TGTGCCAGCAGTGAAACAGCGGGAGGGCCTTATGAGCAGTTCTTC.

The rearrangement joins TRBV2 to TRBJ1-1; 9 positions agree with TRBD1. This CDR3 has 16 amino acids. V lost 7 bases and J lost 3; bases outside the gene matches: 12. Germline V gene data show CDR1 as SNHLY and CDR2 as FYNNEI. The CDR3: CASIIQGANGYTEAFF. The CDR3 coding sequence is TGTGCCAGCATCATACAGGGGGCTAACGGTTACACTGAAGCTTTCTTT.

This chain connects TRBV6-5 to TRBJ2-5; 7 nucleotides match TRBD2. The length of the CDR3 is 15 residues. J lost 3 bases, V lost 3 bases, and 7 bases had no gene match. Germline values: CDR1 MNHEY, CDR2 SVGAGI. CDR3: CASSYYLGGEETQYF. In DNA, the CDR3 is TGTGCCAGCAGTTATTATCTGGGGGGGGAAGAGACCCAGTACTTC.

This clone showed up just once. V and J are TRBV2 and TRBJ2-7, with D tentatively TRBD1 (5 bases). Germline lookup yields CDR1 SNHLY and CDR2 FYNNEI. V lost 6 bases to trimming and J lost 4 bases, with 10 bases between them. CDR3 length: 12 amino acids. The chain's CDR3 is CASSTTAYEQYF. The CDR3 nucleotides are TGTGCCAGCAGCACGACAGCATACGAGCAGTACTTC.

The rearrangement uses TRBV10-3 and TRBJ2-1; 7 positions match TRBD2. CDR3 length equals 12 residues. The germline V gene encodes CDR1 ENHRY and CDR2 SYGVKD. The CDR3 DNA sequence: TGTGCGGTGAGCGGGGTCTACAATGAGCAGTTCTTC. Protein product: CAVSGVYNEQFF.

This rearrangement joins TRBV5-6 to TRBJ2-7; a possible D gene is TRBD1 (5 bases). The CDR3 is 14 amino acids. V was trimmed by 0 bases and J by 5 bases, leaving 12 bases between them. Germline CDR1 and CDR2: SGHDT and YYEEEE. CDR3 sequence (DNA): TGTGCCAGCAGCTTGGATGTCAGGGTGGACGAGCAGTACTTC. Its translation is CASSLDVRVDEQYF. Full variable domain (missing parts from reference TRBV5-6 and TRBJ2-7): DAGVTQSPTHLIKTRGQQVTLRCSPKSGHDTVSWYQQALGQGPQFIFQYYEEEERQRGNFPDRFSGHQFPNYSSELNVNALLLGDSALYLCASSLDVRVDEQYFGPGTRLTVT.

The genes are TRBV6-1 and TRBJ2-7; 9 positions agree with TRBD1. Germline-derived CDR1 and CDR2 are MNHNS and SASEGT. The CDR3 sequence is 14 residues long. With 7 bases clipped from V and 3 bases from J, the junction kept 7 bases outside the gene matches. The CDR3 spells CASIEDRGLYEQYF. CDR3 nucleotides: TGTGCCAGCATCGAGGACAGGGGACTCTACGAGCAGTACTTC.

This clone was picked up a small number of times. The chain recombines TRBV29-1 with TRBJ2-1, with 7 bases identical to TRBD2. V lost 3 bases, J lost 8 bases, and 4 bases stayed unmatched. This CDR3 is 12 amino acids long. Germline V gene sequence: CDR1 SQVTM, CDR2 ANQGSEA. DNA of the CDR3: TGCAGCGTTGATGGGGGGAGGGATGAGCAGTTCTTC. Translating gives CSVDGGRDEQFF.

The J gene is TRBJ2-7, the V gene TRBV7-8; 8 bases are a match to TRBD2. The germline V gene encodes CDR1 SGHVS and CDR2 FQNEAQ. The CDR3 runs 16 residues. Trimming at V came to 4 bases and at J to 4 bases, leaving 12 bases not matched to a gene. CDR3 DNA sequence: TGTGCCAGCAGCTCCGGTCGGGAGGGATCATTTTACGAGCAGTACTTC. Translated: CASSSGREGSFYEQYF.

This clone was picked up a small number of times. V and J are TRBV19 and TRBJ2-7; D unresolved. Germline CDR1 and CDR2: LNHDA and SQIVND (reference sequence). V lost 3 bases to trimming and J lost 3 bases, with 12 bases between them. The CDR3 length is 14 residues. The CDR3 nucleotides read TGTGCCAGTAGTATTCGAGCACGATTCTACGAGCAGTACTTC. Residues: CASSIRARFYEQYF.

The CDR3: CASSLRRRSGIHGDTQYF. For the CDR3, the DNA is TGTGCCAGCAGCCTCCGGCGCCGGAGCGGGATTCATGGAGATACGCAGTATTTT. The chain uses TRBV27 and TRBJ2-3, with 7 bases identical to TRBD2. Trimming removed 6 bases from V and 5 bases from J; junction bases left unmatched: 20. The CDR3 loop spans 18 amino acids. Per the germline V gene, CDR1 is MNHEY and CDR2 is SMNVEV (reference sequence).